The 14 T cell receptor beta chains given below trace back to one sample, sequenced in a study of blood T cell repertoires in COVID-19. TCRdb keeps only in-frame clones here, not all; method: immunoSEQ multiplex PCR. The data contain 190,000 or so clones, approximately 87% of them singletons. Sequenced material: peripheral blood. Receptor source: a man aged 55-75 years who had recovered from COVID-19.

The gene calls are TRBV11-3 and TRBJ2-7; the match to TRBD1 covers 7 bases. Losses at the gene ends were 5 bases for V and 3 bases for J; bases not matched to a gene: 10. Germline V gives CDR1 SGHNT, CDR2 YENEEA. The CDR3 consists of 15 residues. CDR3 sequence reads: CASSPTGTEDYEQYF. Here the CDR3 DNA reads TGTGCCAGCAGCCCGACCGGGACAGAGGACTACGAGCAGTACTTC.

This clone was counted once. The chain links TRBV6-5 to TRBJ2-1; TRBD2 aligns across 8 bases. The CDR3 has 14 residues. Germline V gives CDR1 MNHEY, CDR2 SVGAGI. After removal of 7 bases from V and 4 bases from J, the junction contained 6 bases not matched to a gene. CDR3 protein: CASTRGGAYNEQFF. For the CDR3, the DNA is TGTGCCAGCACCCGGGGGGGAGCTTACAATGAGCAGTTCTTC.

The genes are TRBV25-1 and TRBJ2-7; 10 bases match TRBD1. Trimming removed 1 base from V and 0 bases from J; junction bases left unmatched: 6. This CDR3 has 17 amino acids. Germline CDR1 MGHDK, CDR2 SYGVNS. CDR3 nucleotide sequence: TGTGCCAGCAGTGAATGGAGACAGGGGGCAGCCTCCTACGAGCAGTACTTC. Encoded protein: CASSEWRQGAASYEQYF.

The V gene is TRBV5-1, the J gene TRBJ1-1; TRBD1 matches at 7 bases. This CDR3 is 17 amino acids long. After removal of 1 base from V and 4 bases from J, the junction contained 13 bases not matched to a gene. Germline CDR1 is SGHRS and CDR2 is YFSETQ. The CDR3 region is CASSLQPGQNKGTEAFF. The CDR3 coding sequence is TGCGCCAGCAGCTTGCAACCGGGACAGAACAAGGGCACTGAAGCTTTCTTT.

The V gene is TRBV2, the J gene TRBJ1-4; D might be TRBD1 (6 bases). CDR1 SNHLY and CDR2 FYNNEI come from the germline V gene. Trimming left V 4 bases short and J 8 bases short, with 14 bases between. This CDR3 comprises 14 residues. This CDR3 reads CASSGTGIWEKLFF. CDR3 DNA: TGTGCCAGCAGTGGCACAGGGATATGGGAAAAACTGTTTTTT.

The chain recombines TRBV6-2 or TRBV6-3 with TRBJ1-5, with D unresolved. V dropped 3 bases and J dropped 3 bases, with 12 bases sitting between them. This CDR3 has 15 amino acids. Germline assignment: CDR1 MNHEY and CDR2 SVGEGT. The CDR3 here is CASSYQGGINQPQHF. CDR3 sequence (DNA): TGTGCCAGCAGTTATCAAGGAGGGATCAATCAGCCCCAGCATTTT.

This clone was counted once. The chain uses TRBV19 and TRBJ1-5, with D maybe TRBD1 (6 bases). The CDR3 runs 15 residues. V dropped 6 bases and J dropped 5 bases, with 17 bases sitting between them. Germline assignment: CDR1 LNHDA and CDR2 SQIVND (reference sequence). The CDR3 coding sequence is TGTGCCAGTAGGACCCTTGGGGCAGGGGATCAGCCCCAGCATTTT. As protein: CASRTLGAGDQPQHF.

The J gene is TRBJ1-2, the V gene TRBV7-6; no clear D. The V gene lost 5 bases and the J gene lost 2 bases, with 12 bases spanning the gap. The CDR3 extends over 14 amino acids. CDR1 and CDR2 from the germline V gene are SGHVS and FNYEAQ. CDR3 DNA: TGTGCCAGCAGCAAACTCGACACCAACTATGGCTACACCTTC. This translates into CASSKLDTNYGYTF. The variable domain in full, with the rest retrieved from reference TRBV7-6 and TRBJ1-2, is GAGVSQSPRYKVTKRGQDVALRCDPISGHVSLYWYRQALGQGPEFLTYFNYEAQQDKSGLPNDRFSAERPEGSISTLTIQRTEQRDSAMYRCASSKLDTNYGYTFGSGTRLTVV.

The rearrangement uses TRBV6-2 or TRBV6-3 and TRBJ1-4; TRBD1 aligns across 7 bases. V was clipped by 1 base and J by 0 bases; unmatched bases: 2. This CDR3 spans 16 amino acids. The V gene's germline CDR1 is MNHEY and CDR2 SVGEGT. CDR3 amino acids: CASSYWTGSTNEKLFF. In DNA form, the CDR3 reads TGTGCCAGCAGTTACTGGACAGGTTCAACTAATGAAAAACTGTTTTTT.

CDR3 nucleotides: TGTGCCAGCAGCTTAGGGGGCGGCCTCAATCAGCCCCAGCATTTT. Its protein product is CASSLGGGLNQPQHF. This chain uses TRBV7-2 with TRBJ1-5, with a tentative D call TRBD1 (5 bases). Trimming removed 1 base at V and 3 bases at J, with 10 bases between. This CDR3 comprises 15 residues. The germline V gene encodes CDR1 SGHTA and CDR2 FQGNSA.

A few counts support this clone. The rearrangement joins TRBV23-1 to TRBJ1-1; no definite D call. TRBV23-1 has ORF status, its function being uncertain. The CDR3 totals 15 residues. V lost 0 bases and J lost 4, with 12 bases in between. The CDR3 sequence: CASSQSWQESTEAFF. The DNA for the CDR3 is TGCGCCAGCAGTCAATCTTGGCAGGAAAGCACTGAAGCTTTCTTT.

The chain has TRBV7-8 and TRBJ2-3, with TRBD2 matching over 7 bases. This CDR3 is built from 15 residues. From germline, CDR1 is SGHVS and CDR2 FQNEAQ. The V and J ends lost 6 bases and 5 bases, in that order; junction bases with no gene match: 11. The CDR3 region is CASSPSGHNQDTQYF. The DNA for the CDR3 is TGTGCCAGCAGTCCTAGCGGACACAACCAAGATACGCAGTATTTT.

This rearrangement joins TRBV4-2 to TRBJ2-3, with 10 bases identical to TRBD2. The J segment lost 2 bases and the V segment lost 1 base, leaving 6 bases of the junction unmatched. The CDR3 has 17 amino acids. Germline values: CDR1 LGHNA, CDR2 YNFKEQ. In DNA, the CDR3 is TGTGCCAGCAGCCAAGGTGATAGCGGGGGGACCACAGATACGCAGTATTTT. Protein sequence: CASSQGDSGGTTDTQYF.

The gene calls are TRBV11-3 and TRBJ2-6; D is uncertain. The CDR3 has 14 residues. Germline loops: CDR1 SGHNT, CDR2 YENEEA. V was shortened by 5 bases and J by 0 bases, with 5 bases between the two germline ends. Here the CDR3 DNA reads TGTGCCAGCAGCCCGAGCTCTGGGGCCAACGTCCTGACTTTC. Translation: CASSPSSGANVLTF.